This TCR beta chain is drawn from a study of CD8 T cells in ankylosing spondylitis. Findings and caveats of the study: CD8+ by phenotype, disease-linked clones were relatively rare in peripheral blood. Earlier literature documents some of the motif variants in reactive arthritis synovial fluid and blood. It was reported that disease-linked clones were significantly enriched in matched ankylosing spondylitis synovial fluid. Characteristic, it appeared, of ankylosing spondylitis blood was a TCR beta motif of 7 or 8 highly homologous variants.

The CDR3 covers 17 residues. Looked up from germline, CDR1 is ENHRY and CDR2 is SYGVKD. V was clipped by 3 bases and J by 2 bases; unmatched bases: 8. As concerns this clonotype: The antigen is unknown.

Scientists made TCR beta libraries using quantitative 5'-RACE with molecular barcodes. TCRdb independently ran MiXCR on the 5' RACE reads; one entry per CDR3 protein. The sample comprises hundreds of thousands of distinct CDR3 sequences, roughly 25% of which are singletons, and about 0.92% rests with the top ten. This TCR was recovered from a male donor with ankylosing spondylitis. What was sequenced was blood, either unsorted or a sorted T cell fraction (not recorded which). The chain is built from TRBV10-3 and TRBJ2-3, with 10 bases aligning to TRBD2. CDR3 in DNA: TGTGCCATCAGTGATCGAGCGGGAGGGCCGAACACAGATACGCAGTATTTT. The encoded protein is CAISDRAGGPNTDTQYF.